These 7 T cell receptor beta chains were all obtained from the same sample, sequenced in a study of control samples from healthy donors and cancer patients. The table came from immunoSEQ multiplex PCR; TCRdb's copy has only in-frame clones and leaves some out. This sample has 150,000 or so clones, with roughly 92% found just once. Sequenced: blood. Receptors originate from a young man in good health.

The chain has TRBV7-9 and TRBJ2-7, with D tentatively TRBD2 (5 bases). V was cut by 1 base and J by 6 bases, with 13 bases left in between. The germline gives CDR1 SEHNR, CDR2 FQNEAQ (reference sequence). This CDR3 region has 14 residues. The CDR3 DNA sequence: TGTGCCAGCAGCTTAGTAGGAGGCAGCGCCGAGCAGTACTTC. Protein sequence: CASSLVGGSAEQYF. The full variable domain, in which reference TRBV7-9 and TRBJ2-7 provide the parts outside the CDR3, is DTGVSQNPRHKITKRGQNVTFRCDPISEHNRLYWYRQTLGQGPEFLTYFQNEAQLEKSRLLSDRFSAERPKGSFSTLEIQRTEQGDSAMYLCASSLVGGSAEQYFGPGTRLTVT.

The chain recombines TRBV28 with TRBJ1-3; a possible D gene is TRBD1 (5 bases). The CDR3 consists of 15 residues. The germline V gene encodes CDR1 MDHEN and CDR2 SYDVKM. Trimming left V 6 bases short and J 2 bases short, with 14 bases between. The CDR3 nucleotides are TGTGCCAGCAGCCCTGGGACTCACCCTGGAAACACCATATATTTT. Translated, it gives CASSPGTHPGNTIYF.

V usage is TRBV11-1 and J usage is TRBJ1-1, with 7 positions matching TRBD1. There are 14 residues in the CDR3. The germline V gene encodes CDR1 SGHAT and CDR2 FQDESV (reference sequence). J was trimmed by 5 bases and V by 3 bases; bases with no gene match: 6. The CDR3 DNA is TGTGCCAGCAGCTTGGCAGGGGGGAAGACTGAAGCTTTCTTT. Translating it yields CASSLAGGKTEAFF. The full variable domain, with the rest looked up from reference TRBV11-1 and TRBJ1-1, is EAEVAQSPRYKITEKSQAVAFWCDPISGHATLYWYRQILGQGPELLVQFQDESVVDDSQLPKDRFSAERLKGVDSTLKIQPAELGDSAMYLCASSLAGGKTEAFFGQGTRLTVV.

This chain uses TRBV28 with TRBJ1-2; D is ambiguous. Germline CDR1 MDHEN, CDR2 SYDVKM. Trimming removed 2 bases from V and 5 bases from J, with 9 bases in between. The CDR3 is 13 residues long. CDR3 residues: CASSLIQAYGYTF. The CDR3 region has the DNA TGTGCCAGCAGTTTAATCCAGGCATATGGCTACACCTTC.

The CDR3 here is CATSPLGGGDNSPLHF. The CDR3, as DNA: TGTGCCACCAGCCCTCTGGGAGGGGGTGATAATTCACCCCTCCACTTT. This chain joins TRBV15 and TRBJ1-6; a weak D match, TRBD1 (6 bases). The CDR3 length is 16 residues. CDR1 is LNHNV and CDR2 is YYDKDF in the germline V gene (reference sequence). V dropped 5 bases and J dropped 5 bases, with 16 bases sitting between them.

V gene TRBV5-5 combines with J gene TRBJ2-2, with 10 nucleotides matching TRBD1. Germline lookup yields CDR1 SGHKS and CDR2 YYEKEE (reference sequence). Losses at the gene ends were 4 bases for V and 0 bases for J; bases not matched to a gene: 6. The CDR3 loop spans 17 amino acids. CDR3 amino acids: CASSGGQGGSNTGELFF. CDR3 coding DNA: TGTGCCAGCAGCGGCGGACAGGGGGGGTCGAACACCGGGGAGCTGTTTTTT.

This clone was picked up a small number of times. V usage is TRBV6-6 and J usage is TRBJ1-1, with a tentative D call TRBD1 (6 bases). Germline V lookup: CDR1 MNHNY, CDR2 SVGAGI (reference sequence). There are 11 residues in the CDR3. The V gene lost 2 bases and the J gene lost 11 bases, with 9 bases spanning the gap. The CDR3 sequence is CASSYGRGAFF. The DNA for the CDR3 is TGTGCCAGCAGTTACGGCAGGGGTGCTTTCTTT.